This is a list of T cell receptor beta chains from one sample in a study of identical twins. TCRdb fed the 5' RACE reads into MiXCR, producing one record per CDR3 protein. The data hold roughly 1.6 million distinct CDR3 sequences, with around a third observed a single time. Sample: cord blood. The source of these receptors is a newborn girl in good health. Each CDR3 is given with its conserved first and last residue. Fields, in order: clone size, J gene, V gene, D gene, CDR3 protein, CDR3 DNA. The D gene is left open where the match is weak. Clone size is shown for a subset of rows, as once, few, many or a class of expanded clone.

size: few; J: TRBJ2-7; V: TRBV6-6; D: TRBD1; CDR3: CASSIDRAYEQYF; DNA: TGTGCCAGCAGTATCGACAGGGCCTACGAGCAGTACTTC
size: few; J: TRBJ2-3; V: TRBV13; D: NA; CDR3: CASKTGLGNTDTQYF; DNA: TGTGCCAGCAAGACCGGGCTGGGAAACACAGATACGCAGTATTTT
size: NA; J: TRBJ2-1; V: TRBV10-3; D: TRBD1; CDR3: CAISDPGQGSYEQFF; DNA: TGTGCCATCAGTGACCCGGGACAGGGATCCTACGAGCAGTTCTTC
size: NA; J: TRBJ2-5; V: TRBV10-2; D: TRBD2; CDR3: CASSESILASGSGNEQYF; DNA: TGCGCCAGCAGTGAGTCGATACTAGCTAGCGGGAGCGGTAATGAGCAGTACTTC
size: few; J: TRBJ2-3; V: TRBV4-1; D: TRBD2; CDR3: CASSQGLAEWDTQYF; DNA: TGCGCCAGCAGCCAAGGACTAGCGGAATGGGATACGCAGTATTTT
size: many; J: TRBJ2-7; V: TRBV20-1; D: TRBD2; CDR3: CSALAGGSASYEQYF; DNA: TGCAGTGCTCTAGCGGGGGGCTCTGCCTCCTACGAGCAGTACTTC
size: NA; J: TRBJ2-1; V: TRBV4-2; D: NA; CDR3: CASSQVVASYYNEQFF; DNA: TGTGCCAGCAGCCAAGTAGTGGCGTCCTACTACAATGAGCAGTTCTTC
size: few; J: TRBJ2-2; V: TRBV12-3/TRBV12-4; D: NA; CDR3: CASSRRGNTGELFF; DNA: TGTGCCAGCAGTAGGCGTGGGAACACCGGGGAGCTGTTTTTT
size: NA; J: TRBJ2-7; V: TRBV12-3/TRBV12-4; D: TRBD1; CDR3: CASSFETGQYEQYF; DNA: TGTGCCAGCAGTTTTGAGACAGGGCAGTACGAGCAGTACTTC
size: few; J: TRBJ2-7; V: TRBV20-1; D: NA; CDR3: CSARGQPKKTYEQYF; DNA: TGCAGTGCTAGAGGGCAGCCCAAAAAGACCTACGAGCAGTACTTC
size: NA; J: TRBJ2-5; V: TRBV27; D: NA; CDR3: CASSPDYLQETQYF; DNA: TGTGCCAGCAGTCCGGACTACCTGCAAGAGACCCAGTACTTC
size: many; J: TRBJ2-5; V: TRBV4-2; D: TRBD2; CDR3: CASSQDWTRGETQYF; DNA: TGTGCCAGCAGCCAAGATTGGACTAGAGGGGAGACCCAGTACTTC
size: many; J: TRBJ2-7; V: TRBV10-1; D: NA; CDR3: CASSESITRSYEQYF; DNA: TGCGCCAGCAGTGAGTCGATCACTAGGTCCTACGAGCAGTACTTC
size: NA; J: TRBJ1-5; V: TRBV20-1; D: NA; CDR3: CSASGYGDRNQPQHF; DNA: TGCAGTGCTAGCGGGTACGGAGATCGCAATCAGCCCCAGCATTTT
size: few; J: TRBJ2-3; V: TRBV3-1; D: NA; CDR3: CATADQSTDTQYF; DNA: TGTGCCACCGCGGACCAGAGCACAGATACGCAGTATTTT
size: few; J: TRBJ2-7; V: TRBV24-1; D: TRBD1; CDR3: CATSEAGTGGHEQYF; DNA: TGTGCCACTAGTGAAGCCGGGACAGGGGGCCACGAGCAGTACTTC